This TCR beta chain was found in a study of vaccination effects on CD4 cells after COVID-19. CDR3 length equals 14 residues. The V end was cut by 1 base, the J end by 8 bases, with 11 bases between. From germline, CDR1 is SGHTA and CDR2 FQGNSA. Profiled with immunoSEQ multiplex PCR; TCRdb holds only in-frame clones, not every one. The sample includes approximately 76,000 clones, roughly 79% of them seen just once. In its sample, this clone was seen a few times. Antigen specificity is unknown. Pools of viral peptides were used by the ViraFEST assay to expand antigen-specific CD4+ T cells ahead of sequencing. CD4+ T cell isolation took place after less than 13 days of culture. Nucleocapsid antibodies stayed negative before and after vaccination, showing no earlier SARS-CoV-2 infection. Culturing of some 2 million PBMC per well took place with roughly 10 IU/ml IL-2 and around 10 ug/ml peptides.

The receptor comes from a human donor who received a COVID-19 vaccine. The chain joins TRBV7-2 to TRBJ1-4; perhaps TRBD1 as D (5 bases). This specimen consisted of CD4+ T cells from PBMCs cultured with SARS-CoV-2 spike peptides, obtained before COVID-19 vaccination. The CDR3 here is CASSLDPRAEKLFF. The CDR3 DNA reads TGTGCCAGCAGCTTAGATCCCAGGGCAGAAAAACTGTTTTTT.